This T cell receptor (beta chain) was captured in a study of cytomegalovirus exposure and HLA in healthy donors. Overall study context: A data release that came early held approximately 85 million unique TCRs from HLA-typed donors. Study-wide findings and caveats: The records held CMV serostatus as the only immune exposure information.

The PCR used 60 Vbeta and 13 Jbeta primers. Profiling relied on immunoSEQ multiplex PCR, and the TCRdb table lists in-frame clones only, not all of them. This sample carries roughly 180,000 clones, 75% to 85% of them seen once, and the ten largest clones take 1.5% to 2%. CDR3 size: 9 residues. With respect to this clone: What it binds is unknown.

Material: PBMCs. The V and J genes are TRBV21-1 and TRBJ1-2. TRBV21-1 is tagged as a pseudogene. This receptor was taken from a man younger than 35 in good health and CMV-seronegative. In nucleotides, the CDR3 is TGTGCCAGCAGCACGAAACGGAGCTTC. Translating gives CASSTKRSF.